Sequencing of this T cell receptor beta chain was carried out in a study of radiation and T cells in renal cell carcinoma. The germline V and J ends were trimmed by 3 bases and 8 bases, with 16 bases remaining between them. The length of the CDR3 is 15 residues. CDR1 and CDR2 from the germline V gene are SEHNR and FQNEAQ (reference sequence). The assay was immunoSEQ multiplex PCR, and TCRdb's table has in-frame clones only and misses some. Of 100,000 to 150,000 clones in the sample, 65% to 85% were seen once. Time point in this sample: blood 2 weeks post-SBRT. Treatment meaning: 15 Gy SBRT to primary tumor, nephrectomy 4 weeks later.

The chain couples TRBV7-9 to TRBJ1-4, with no clear D. This clonotype originated in a man aged 45-65 years with renal cell carcinoma. The sample in question was blood, obtained from a patient whose treatment included radiotherapy and nephrectomy. CDR3 sequence: CASSLGGPTGEKLFF. CDR3 bases: TGTGCCAGCAGCTTGGGCGGACCAACCGGGGAAAAACTGTTTTTT.